A single T cell receptor beta chain is shown here with its context. The specificity of this receptor is unknown. Base quality data are lacking; no much larger clone is found one base away. The patients picked for sequencing were ones in whom flow cytometry had shown an expansion of CD8+CD57+ cells. Every patient had a diagnosis of severe acquired aplastic anemia based on International Study of Aplastic Anemia and Agranulocytosis and Camitta criteria. No patient had received any therapy when blood was sampled. In the study, sorted CD4+ and CD8+ blood T cells from patients with severe aplastic anemia and from healthy subjects underwent deep sequencing of TCR repertoires. Patients were enrolled in the USA under clinicaltrials.gov protocols 00001620, 01623167, 00001397, 00071045, 00081523 and 00961064. Ficoll-Paque density gradient centrifugation was used to isolate peripheral blood mononuclear cells. Before DNA was extracted, CD4+ and CD8+ T cells were sorted using either FACS or magnetic beads.

TCR beta VDJ combination and CDR3 sequence profiling used genomic DNA as the template. An Illumina HiSeq 2000 was the platform used for TCR repertoire sequencing. From the authors' description of their analysis: Repertoire assessment relied on Simpson's diversity index, CDR3 size and DJ length profiles, and TRBV/TRBJ rearrangement plots. The immunodominant clone was defined as the most abundant DNA sequence in deep sequencing data. CDR3 amino acid sequences were screened for sharing across subjects and were compared with published repertoires and the VDJdb database. TCRdb applied fastp at Q25 and MiXCR to the public reads, then kept only in-frame beta chains. When rows share a CDR3 protein, they turn into one entry using the most common DNA and genes. The V and J calls, along with clone size, are taken from TCRdb and not from the paper's own processing. Across this sample there are roughly 280,000 distinct CDR3 sequences, with about three fifths seen only once. The ten largest account for approximately 1.2% of the sample.

These data come from a study of CD8+CD57+ T cells in acquired aplastic anemia (dated by TCRdb to the late 2010s). Regarding the study in general: A mean of around 3.2 ug of DNA, ranging from about 0.19 to 27.4 ug, was extracted from sorted CD4+ and CD8+ cells. CD8+CD57+ expansion was defined as a frequency above the mean frequency observed in healthy subjects.

V gives up 6 bases and J gives up 7 bases, and the segment between their germline ends measures 16 bases. CDR1 and CDR2 are drawn from the germline V gene: ENHRY, SYGVKD. The CDR3 holds 13 amino acids from the cysteine to the phenylalanine. The DNA shown is the 39-base CDR3, in frame from base 1. The research as a whole found: CD8+ Simpson's diversity did not differ significantly between patients and healthy controls (P=0.060). Around 30 CD8+ CDR3 sequences were shared between patients and controls but appeared highly expressed in patients and within their immunodominant clones.

The source is a human donor with aplastic anemia. Recombination linked TRBV10-3 to TRBJ2-7; there is no confident call for the D gene. The sequenced sample consisted of sorted CD4+, CD8+, or CD8+CD57+ T cells (not recorded which) from PBMCs. The CDR3 protein sequence reads: CAISRPGKEEQYF. The nucleotide sequence reads as follows: TGTGCCATCAGCCGGCCGGGTAAGGAGGAGCAGTACTTC.